The 13 T cell receptor beta chains reported below all come from one sample, sequenced in a study of blood T cell repertoires in COVID-19. The repertoire was sequenced with immunoSEQ multiplex PCR; TCRdb's copy has only in-frame clones and lacks some. This table has roughly 60,000 clones, 80% to 95% appearing once. The sample comprised peripheral blood. Receptor source: a woman of 80 years or more with active COVID-19.

The count of this clone is one. The genes are TRBV5-4 and TRBJ1-2; a weak D match, TRBD1 (6 bases). CDR1 is SGHNT, CDR2 YYREEE, per germline (reference sequence). V was cut by 4 bases and J by 4 bases, with 14 bases left in between. The CDR3 is made up of 14 amino acids. CDR3 in amino acids: CASSPLDRVYGYTF. CDR3 in DNA: TGTGCCAGCAGCCCCTTGGACAGAGTCTATGGCTACACCTTC.

V and J are TRBV6-1 and TRBJ1-5, with 9 bases that match TRBD1. The length of the CDR3 is 14 residues. V shed 5 bases and J 5 bases; nucleotides not matched to a gene: 4. Per germline, CDR1 MNHNS and CDR2 SASEGT. CDR3 nucleotide sequence: TGTGCCAGCAGTTCACAGGGGGCGTATCAGCCCCAGCATTTT. It encodes CASSSQGAYQPQHF.

This chain links TRBV3-1 (or the pseudogene TRBV3-2) with TRBJ2-5, with D possibly being TRBD1 (5 bases). Germline-derived CDR1 and CDR2 are LGHDT and YNNKEL (reference sequence). V dropped 3 bases and J dropped 5 bases, with 16 bases sitting between them. The CDR3 has 15 amino acids. The chain's CDR3 is CASSHAPGPEETQYF. The CDR3 DNA is TGTGCCAGCAGCCACGCCCCAGGGCCGGAGGAGACCCAGTACTTC.

The CDR3 sequence: CASSPSGTFSGNTIYF. DNA for the CDR3: TGTGCCAGCAGCCCCTCTGGGACTTTCTCTGGAAACACCATATATTTT. This chain joins TRBV28 and TRBJ1-3; tentative D call: TRBD1 (5 bases). V dropped 6 bases and J dropped 0 bases, with 15 bases sitting between them. The germline CDR1 and CDR2 sequences are MDHEN and SYDVKM. The CDR3 has 16 residues.

The gene calls are TRBV11-2 and TRBJ2-1; 8 bases are a match to TRBD1. With 0 bases clipped from V and 0 bases from J, the junction kept 4 bases outside the gene matches. This CDR3 comprises 17 residues. CDR1 and CDR2 from the germline V gene are SGHAT and FQNNGV. The CDR3 bases are TGTGCCAGCAGCTTAGATATAACAGGGGGCTCCTACAATGAGCAGTTCTTC. Amino acids: CASSLDITGGSYNEQFF.

The chain is built from TRBV6-6 and TRBJ1-5; D not resolved. V dropped 8 bases and J dropped 3 bases, with 11 bases sitting between them. Looked up from germline, CDR1 is MNHNY and CDR2 is SVGAGI (reference sequence). This CDR3 spans 13 amino acids. DNA for the CDR3: TGTGCCAGCGGCGGGGAACCCAATCAGCCCCAGCATTTT. Translating it yields CASGGEPNQPQHF.

The chain links TRBV5-4 to TRBJ1-2, with D possibly TRBD1 on 6 matching bases. Germline V CDR1 and CDR2: SGHNT, YYREEE (reference sequence). The CDR3 totals 15 residues. The ends were cut back, 0 bases at V and 3 bases at J, with 12 bases in the middle. The CDR3 loop reads CASSLGQGLDYGYTF. The CDR3 DNA reads as TGTGCCAGCAGCTTGGGCCAGGGGTTGGACTATGGCTACACCTTC.

The J gene is TRBJ1-5, the V gene TRBV2; the D gene is possibly TRBD1 (5 bases). Germline values: CDR1 SNHLY, CDR2 FYNNEI. The CDR3 is 13 amino acids. Trimming shortened V by 6 bases and J by 4 bases, and 10 bases separated the two germline ends. CDR3 bases: TGTGCCAGCAGGGACATTGAAAATCAGCCCCAGCATTTT. Protein sequence: CASRDIENQPQHF.

The genes are TRBV5-6 and TRBJ2-1; a weak D match, TRBD2 (6 bases). This CDR3 contains 11 residues. Per the germline V gene, CDR1 is SGHDT and CDR2 is YYEEEE. Trimming took 2 bases from V and 10 from J, leaving 7 bases between them. DNA for the CDR3: TGTGCCAGCAGCTTTGGAGGGGAGCAGTTCTTC. Its protein product is CASSFGGEQFF.

The chain joins TRBV2 to TRBJ2-5, with 7 bases identical to TRBD1. The CDR3 spans 14 residues. Looked up from germline, CDR1 is SNHLY and CDR2 is FYNNEI. J lost 1 base, V lost 4 bases, and 3 bases had no gene match. CDR3 nucleotides: TGTGCCAGCAGTGTGACAGGGTTCCAAGAGACCCAGTACTTC. Amino acid sequence: CASSVTGFQETQYF.

The chain employs TRBV2 and TRBJ1-4; TRBD1 aligns across 7 bases. This CDR3 is built from 13 residues. V shed 6 bases and J 5 bases; nucleotides not matched to a gene: 3. Germline V gene sequence: CDR1 SNHLY, CDR2 FYNNEI. The CDR3 DNA sequence: TGTGCCAGCAGACAGGGGTGGAATGAAAAACTGTTTTTT. Translated, it gives CASRQGWNEKLFF. Combining the CDR3 with reference TRBV2 and TRBJ1-4 gives the whole variable domain EPEVTQTPSHQVTQMGQEVILRCVPISNHLYFYWYRQILGQKVEFLVSFYNNEISEKSEIFDDQFSVERPDGSNFTLKIRSTKLEDSAMYFCASRQGWNEKLFFGSGTQLSVL.

The V call is TRBV10-2, the J call TRBJ1-1; a possible D gene is TRBD1 (6 bases). The CDR3 totals 17 residues. Per the germline V gene, CDR1 is WSHSY and CDR2 is SAAADI. The V gene lost 6 bases and the J gene lost 5 bases, with 25 bases spanning the gap. CDR3 loop: CASRFRQVDTWRTEAFF. Here the CDR3 DNA reads TGCGCCAGCAGATTTCGACAGGTCGACACATGGAGGACTGAAGCTTTCTTT.

The CDR3 nucleotides read TGTGCCAGCAGTTGGGGACAGCAGTATGGCTACACCTTC. Its translation is CASSWGQQYGYTF. V usage is TRBV28 and J usage is TRBJ1-2; 7 nucleotides align to TRBD1. Germline CDR1 is MDHEN and CDR2 is SYDVKM. There are 13 residues in the CDR3. V trimming: 4 bases; J trimming: 5 bases; junction bases outside the gene matches: 4.